These T cell receptor beta chains were read from a single sample in a study of technical replicates of blood from a handful of donors. Libraries were prepared by immunoSEQ multiplex PCR; TCRdb keeps only in-frame clonotypes and omits some of them. This sample has about 13,000 clones; approximately 83% occur once, and the top ten carry about an eighth. Material for sequencing was PBMCs. The receptors here all came from a human donor in good health. The CDR3 runs from the conserved cysteine through the conserved F or W.

J gene,V gene,CDR3 length,CDR3 protein
TRBJ2-7,TRBV27,12,CASSLDSSEQYF
TRBJ2-5,TRBV11-2,15,CASSLLGGRVETQYF
TRBJ2-1,TRBV10-1,14,CASSSGSGVNEQFF
TRBJ1-5,TRBV18,13,CASSPTSLQPQHF
TRBJ2-1,TRBV29-1,15,CSVPSGVSSYNEQFF
TRBJ1-3,TRBV19,14,CASSPTGSGNTIYF
TRBJ1-2,TRBV10-3,16,CAISEQSQGFDYGYTF
TRBJ2-2,TRBV29-1,13,CSVWIRHTGELFF
TRBJ2-2,TRBV5-1,15,CASTAGGANTGELFF
TRBJ1-2,TRBV2,12,CASSEHEGGYTF
TRBJ2-2,TRBV5-4,16,CASSGGTSPNTGELFF
TRBJ2-1,TRBV7-3,13,CASSPGLATEQFF
TRBJ2-5,TRBV6-1,15,CASEAASQDQETQYF
TRBJ2-7,TRBV18,15,CASSPRQGSSYEQYF
TRBJ2-7,TRBV10-1,15,CASSEGLAVTYEQYF
TRBJ2-2,TRBV10-3,17,CAISESAASANTGELFF
TRBJ2-3,TRBV5-5,13,CASSSGLTDTQYF
TRBJ2-1,TRBV19,17,CASSIDLSSGRSGEQFF
TRBJ2-7,TRBV4-2,14,CASSQEALAYEQYF
TRBJ2-1,TRBV5-1,14,CASTPGGGYNEQFF
TRBJ2-3,TRBV11-2,19,CASSYRGTSGSGSGDTQYF
TRBJ1-5,TRBV12-5,16,CASGFKSGGNNQPQHF
TRBJ2-3,TRBV7-9,14,CASSFRGAGDTQYF
TRBJ2-5,TRBV6-5,16,CASSYSFTSGRPVLYF
TRBJ2-7,TRBV19,13,CASSIQGGYEQYF
TRBJ1-5,TRBV4-2,15,CASSQEVTGNQPQHF